What follows are 8 T cell receptor beta chains derived from one specimen sequenced in a study of cytomegalovirus exposure and HLA in healthy donors. Profiling relied on immunoSEQ multiplex PCR, and the TCRdb table lists in-frame clones only, not all of them. The profile shows around 100,000 clones, approximately 94% of them singletons. Sequencing was carried out using PBMCs. The receptor set was obtained from a woman between 18 and 30 years old in good health and CMV-seronegative.

The chain carries TRBV6-1 and TRBJ1-5; possible D gene TRBD1, 5 bases. The CDR3 has 16 amino acids. Germline V gene lookup returns CDR1 MNHNS and CDR2 SASEGT. V was shortened by 0 bases and J by 0 bases, with 9 bases between the two germline ends. CDR3 sequence reads: CASSEAAGLSNQPQHF. Written as DNA, the CDR3 is TGTGCCAGCAGTGAAGCAGCAGGGCTTAGCAATCAGCCCCAGCATTTT.

The CDR3 spells CASSLKREGSTDTQYF. As DNA, the CDR3 is TGTGCCAGCAGCTTGAAACGGGAGGGTAGCACAGATACGCAGTATTTT. The chain has TRBV7-9 and TRBJ2-3; 8 bases are a match to TRBD2. CDR1 and CDR2 (germline): SEHNR, FQNEAQ (reference sequence). V was pared by 3 bases and J by 0 bases, with 5 bases of the junction left unmatched. The CDR3 consists of 16 residues. The complete variable domain, with remaining parts taken from reference TRBV7-9 and TRBJ2-3, reads DTGVSQNPRHKITKRGQNVTFRCDPISEHNRLYWYRQTLGQGPEFLTYFQNEAQLEKSRLLSDRFSAERPKGSFSTLEIQRTEQGDSAMYLCASSLKREGSTDTQYFGPGTRLTVL.

The chain couples TRBV5-8 to TRBJ2-7; 14 positions match TRBD2. The CDR3 spans 17 residues. With 3 bases clipped from V and 0 bases from J, the junction kept 5 bases outside the gene matches. The V gene's germline CDR1 is SGHTS and CDR2 YDEGEE. This CDR3 reads CASSSGTSGSYSYEQYF. In DNA form, the CDR3 reads TGTGCCAGCAGCTCCGGGACTAGCGGGAGCTACTCCTACGAGCAGTACTTC.

The chain employs TRBV9 and TRBJ1-3; D is possibly TRBD1 (5 bases). Trimming took 1 base from V and 2 from J, leaving 7 bases between them. The length of the CDR3 is 14 residues. Looked up from germline, CDR1 is SGDLS and CDR2 is YYNGEE. The CDR3 DNA is TGTGCCAGCAGCGTAACAGGAGCTGGAAACACCATATATTTT. The encoded protein is CASSVTGAGNTIYF. Drawing the rest from reference TRBV9 and TRBJ1-3, the complete variable domain is DSGVTQTPKHLITATGQRVTLRCSPRSGDLSVYWYQQSLDQGLQFLIQYYNGEERAKGNILERFSAQQFPDLHSELNLSSLELGDSALYFCASSVTGAGNTIYFGEGSWLTVV.

The rearrangement uses TRBV7-8 and TRBJ1-3; no reliable D call. Germline V gives CDR1 SGHVS, CDR2 FQNEAQ. Trimming removed 5 bases from V and 0 bases from J, with 5 bases in between. The CDR3 is 13 residues long. The CDR3 protein is CASSIYSGNTIYF. The CDR3 region has the DNA TGTGCCAGCAGCATTTACTCTGGAAACACCATATATTTT.

As to this clone: The DNA is omitted, as the CDR3 cannot be located on it reliably, and the CDR3 follows TCRdb's listing. The chain has TRBV11-3 and TRBJ2-4; the table's D call of TRBD2 was not tested on the DNA. Germline-derived CDR1 and CDR2 are SGHNT and YENEEA. With termini counted, the CDR3 has 16 amino acids. The CDR3 region is CASSWGGFGEGNLLYF.

The V and J genes are TRBV19 and TRBJ1-1, with 12 bases lining up with TRBD1. The CDR3 loop spans 17 amino acids. CDR1 LNHDA and CDR2 SQIVND come from the germline V gene (reference sequence). V trimming: 1 base; J trimming: 1 base; junction bases outside the gene matches: 4. The CDR3 loop is CASSIAGQGAENTEAFF. As DNA, the CDR3 is TGTGCCAGTAGTATAGCGGGACAGGGGGCGGAGAACACTGAAGCTTTCTTT.

This chain uses TRBV29-1 with TRBJ2-1, with TRBD2 identical over 9 bases. V lost 7 bases and J lost 4; bases outside the gene matches: 17. This CDR3 spans 17 amino acids. The germline V gene has CDR1 SQVTM and CDR2 ANQGSEA. The CDR3 reads CSALGASGKIRYNEQFF. The CDR3 coding sequence is TGCAGCGCCCTAGGTGCTAGCGGGAAAATCAGGTACAATGAGCAGTTCTTC.